These 15 T cell receptor beta chains were sequenced from one sample in a study of response to subunit inactivated influenza vaccine. TCRdb re-derived calls from the RT-PCR reads in MiXCR, one entry per CDR3 protein. The profile shows a few hundred thousand distinct CDR3 sequences, 13% to 15% of them singletons. This specimen consisted of PBMCs from blood, obtained roughly 12 days after vaccination. The receptor source for this set is a man aged 45-60 years who received an inactivated influenza vaccine.

This clonotype appeared a few times. The V call is TRBV7-9, the J call TRBJ2-1, with a weak D call TRBD2 (5 bases). The V end was cut by 1 base, the J end by 5 bases, with 12 bases between. The CDR3 has 15 residues. Germline V gives CDR1 SEHNR, CDR2 FQNEAQ (reference sequence). The DNA of the CDR3 is TGTGCCAGCAGCTTAGTCCAGCGGAAGAACAATGAGCAGTTCTTC. Translation gives CASSLVQRKNNEQFF. Based on the CDR3 plus reference TRBV7-9 and TRBJ2-1, the full variable domain is DTGVSQNPRHKITKRGQNVTFRCDPISEHNRLYWYRQTLGQGPEFLTYFQNEAQLEKSRLLSDRFSAERPKGSFSTLEIQRTEQGDSAMYLCASSLVQRKNNEQFFGPGTRLTVL.

CDR3 in DNA: TGCAGTGGCAATTTCGGGCGGGGGGCAAATGAGCAGTTCTTC. Protein product: CSGNFGRGANEQFF. This chain connects TRBV20-1 to TRBJ2-1, with 8 bases identical to TRBD2. The V gene's germline CDR1 is DFQATT and CDR2 SNEGSKA (reference sequence). The V gene end was trimmed by 7 bases and the J gene end by 7 bases; junction bases not matched to a gene: 12. The CDR3 totals 14 residues.

This sequence joins TRBV7-2 and TRBJ2-3; D uncertain. V was cut by 8 bases and J by 1 base, with 16 bases left in between. This CDR3 has 15 residues. CDR1 is SGHTA, CDR2 FQGNSA, per germline. The CDR3 DNA sequence: TGTGCCAGCTCAGTCAGGCCTTCTGGCACAGATACGCAGTATTTT. It codes for CASSVRPSGTDTQYF.

This clonotype was detected a few times. The V call is TRBV4-3, the J call TRBJ2-7; 7 positions match TRBD1. J was trimmed by 3 bases and V by 1 base; bases with no gene match: 6. Germline V lookup: CDR1 LGHNA, CDR2 YSLEER. The CDR3 is made up of 15 amino acids. CDR3: CASSQGTRGSYEQYF. CDR3 coding DNA: TGCGCCAGCAGCCAAGGGACCAGGGGGAGCTACGAGCAGTACTTC.

The genes are TRBV7-9 and TRBJ2-1; D is unresolved. The CDR3 has 13 residues. CDR1 is SEHNR, CDR2 FQNEAQ, per germline (reference sequence). V was clipped by 5 bases and J by 10 bases, with 15 bases between them. In DNA form, the CDR3 reads TGTGCCAGCAGCCAACCCGGGCCTGAGGAGCAGTTCTTC. It yields the protein CASSQPGPEEQFF.

V is TRBV24-1 and J is TRBJ2-3, with D hard to call. V was trimmed by 3 bases and J by 1 base, leaving 16 bases between them. The CDR3 consists of 17 residues. The germline V gene encodes CDR1 KGHDR and CDR2 SFDVKD. As DNA, the CDR3 is TGTGCCACCAGTGATCCGGGCCCTTCCCCCGGCACAGATACGCAGTATTTT. This gives the protein CATSDPGPSPGTDTQYF.

The CDR3: CASSLEGGNSGANVLTF. In nucleotides, the CDR3 is TGCGCCAGCAGCTTGGAGGGAGGGAACTCTGGGGCCAACGTCCTGACTTTC. The chain is built from TRBV5-1 and TRBJ2-6; the match to TRBD2 covers 7 bases. Germline CDR1 reads SGHRS; CDR2 reads YFSETQ. The ends lost 0 bases at V and 0 bases at J; junction bases unmatched: 3. The CDR3 sequence is 17 residues long.

The chain carries TRBV24-1 and TRBJ2-1; the match to TRBD2 covers 11 bases. This CDR3 comprises 16 residues. V trimming: 6 bases; J trimming: 12 bases; junction bases outside the gene matches: 15. CDR1 and CDR2 (germline): KGHDR, SFDVKD. CDR3 DNA: TGTGCCACCAGTCGCAATCGGGGACTAGCGGAAGGAGGGCAGTTCTTC. Its protein is CATSRNRGLAEGGQFF.

The V and J genes are TRBV12-3 or TRBV12-4 and TRBJ1-5; 11 positions match TRBD1. V shed 5 bases and J 5 bases; nucleotides not matched to a gene: 5. The CDR3 length is 15 residues. CDR3 coding DNA: TGTGCCAGCAGTCCGGGACAGGGGGTCGATCAGCCCCAGCATTTT. It is translated as CASSPGQGVDQPQHF.

The chain carries TRBV4-3 and TRBJ2-5, with D tentatively TRBD2 (6 bases). This CDR3 spans 15 amino acids. V lost 4 bases, J lost 5 bases, and 17 bases lay in between. In germline, CDR1 is LGHNA, CDR2 YSLEER. CDR3 DNA sequence: TGCGCCAGCAGCCTTCTACCTACAGGAGGGGAGACCCAGTACTTC. Translated: CASSLLPTGGETQYF.

This clonotype was found many times. The chain combines TRBV9 with TRBJ2-1, with 12 positions matching TRBD2. After removal of 4 bases from V and 4 bases from J, the junction contained 18 bases not matched to a gene. Per the germline V gene, CDR1 is SGDLS and CDR2 is YYNGEE. CDR3 length: 20 residues. This CDR3 reads CASSIGPGLAGREGYNEQFF. CDR3 bases: TGTGCCAGCAGCATAGGACCGGGACTAGCGGGTAGGGAGGGGTACAATGAGCAGTTCTTC.

This clonotype occurred a few times. The rearrangement links TRBV11-1 to TRBJ2-5, with 11 bases identical to TRBD2. This CDR3 contains 18 residues. V shed 0 bases and J 2 bases; nucleotides not matched to a gene: 8. Germline-derived CDR1 and CDR2 are SGHAT and FQDESV (reference sequence). CDR3 protein: CASSLAKMGLADQETQYF. CDR3 nucleotides: TGTGCCAGCAGCTTAGCGAAGATGGGACTAGCGGATCAAGAGACCCAGTACTTC.

This clonotype has a handful of counts. The chain employs TRBV28 and TRBJ2-3; 10 positions agree with TRBD2. The CDR3 has 14 amino acids. Trimming removed 3 bases from V and 6 bases from J; junction bases left unmatched: 3. Germline lookup yields CDR1 MDHEN and CDR2 SYDVKM. The CDR3 region has the DNA TGTGCCAGCAGTTTTGGTAGCGGGAGGGATACGCAGTATTTT. Translating gives CASSFGSGRDTQYF.

V is TRBV6-1 and J is TRBJ1-2; D is perhaps TRBD1 (5 bases). The CDR3 has 12 amino acids. The V gene's germline CDR1 is MNHNS and CDR2 SASEGT. V lost 4 bases and J lost 7, with 10 bases in between. The CDR3 spells CASSVTAPGYTF. DNA for the CDR3: TGTGCCAGCAGTGTGACAGCCCCTGGCTACACCTTC.

The chain couples TRBV7-7 to TRBJ2-5; tentatively, D is TRBD2 (6 bases). Per the germline V gene, CDR1 is SSHAT and CDR2 is FNYEAQ (reference sequence). V lost 1 base and J lost 5, with 11 bases in between. This CDR3 region has 14 residues. CDR3 residues: CASSLDGRLETQYF. The CDR3 coding sequence is TGTGCCAGCAGCTTAGATGGGAGGTTGGAGACCCAGTACTTC.